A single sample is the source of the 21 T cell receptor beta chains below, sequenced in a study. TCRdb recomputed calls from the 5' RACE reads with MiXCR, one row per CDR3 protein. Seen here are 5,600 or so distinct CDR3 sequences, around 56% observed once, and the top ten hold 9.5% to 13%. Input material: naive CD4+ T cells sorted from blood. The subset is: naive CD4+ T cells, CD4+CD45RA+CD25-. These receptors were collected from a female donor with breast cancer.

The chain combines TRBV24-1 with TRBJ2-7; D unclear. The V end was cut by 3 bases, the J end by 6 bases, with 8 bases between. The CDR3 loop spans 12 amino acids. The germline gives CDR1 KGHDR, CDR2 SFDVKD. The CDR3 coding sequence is TGTGCCACCAGTGATGTCCGCTCCGAGCAGTACTTC. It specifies CATSDVRSEQYF.

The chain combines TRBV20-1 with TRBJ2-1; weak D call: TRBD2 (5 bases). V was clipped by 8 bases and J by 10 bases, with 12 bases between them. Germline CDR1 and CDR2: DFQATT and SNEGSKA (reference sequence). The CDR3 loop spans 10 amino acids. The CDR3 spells CSRDGIEQFF. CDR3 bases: TGCAGTCGAGACGGGATCGAGCAGTTCTTC.

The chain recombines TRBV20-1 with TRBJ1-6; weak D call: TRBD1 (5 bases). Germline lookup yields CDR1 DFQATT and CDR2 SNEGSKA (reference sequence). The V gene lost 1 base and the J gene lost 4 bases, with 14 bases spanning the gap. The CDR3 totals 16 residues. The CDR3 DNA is TGCAGTGCTAGAGTGGGAGCGGGGGATTATAATTCACCCCTCCACTTT. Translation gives CSARVGAGDYNSPLHF.

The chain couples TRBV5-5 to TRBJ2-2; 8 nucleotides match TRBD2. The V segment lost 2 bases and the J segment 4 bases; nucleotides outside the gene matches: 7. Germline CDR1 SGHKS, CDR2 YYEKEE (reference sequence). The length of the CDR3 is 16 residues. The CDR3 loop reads CASSFYGGVGTGELFF. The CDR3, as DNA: TGTGCCAGCAGCTTCTACGGGGGGGTAGGCACCGGGGAGCTGTTTTTT.

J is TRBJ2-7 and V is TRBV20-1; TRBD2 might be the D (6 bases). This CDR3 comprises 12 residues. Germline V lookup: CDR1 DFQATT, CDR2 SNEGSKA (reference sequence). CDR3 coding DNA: TGCAGTGCAAAGCGGGCCTCCCACGAGCAGTACGTC. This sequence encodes CSAKRASHEQYV.

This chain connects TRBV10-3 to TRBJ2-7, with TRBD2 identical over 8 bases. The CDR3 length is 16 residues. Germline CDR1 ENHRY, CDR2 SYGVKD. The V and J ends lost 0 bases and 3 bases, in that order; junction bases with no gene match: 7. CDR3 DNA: TGTGCCATCAGTGAGTCTTTAGCGGGATATTTCTACGAGCAGTACTTC. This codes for CAISESLAGYFYEQYF.

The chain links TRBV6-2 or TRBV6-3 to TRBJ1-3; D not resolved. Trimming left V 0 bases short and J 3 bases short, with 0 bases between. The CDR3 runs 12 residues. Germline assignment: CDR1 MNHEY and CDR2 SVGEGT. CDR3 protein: CASSYSGNTIYF. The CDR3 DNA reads TGTGCCAGCAGTTACTCTGGAAACACCATATATTTT.

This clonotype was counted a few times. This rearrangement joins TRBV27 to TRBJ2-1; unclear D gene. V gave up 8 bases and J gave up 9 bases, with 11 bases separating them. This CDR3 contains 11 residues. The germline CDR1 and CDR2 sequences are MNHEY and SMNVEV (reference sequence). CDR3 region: CASSGFGEQFF. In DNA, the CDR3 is TGTGCCAGCTCCGGTTTTGGTGAGCAGTTCTTC.

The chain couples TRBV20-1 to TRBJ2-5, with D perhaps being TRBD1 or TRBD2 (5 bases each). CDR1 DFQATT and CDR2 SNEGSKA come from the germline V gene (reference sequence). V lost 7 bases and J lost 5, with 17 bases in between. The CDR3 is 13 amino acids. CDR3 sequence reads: CSVFGTGRETQYF. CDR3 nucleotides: TGCAGTGTTTTTGGGACGGGCAGGGAGACCCAGTACTTC.

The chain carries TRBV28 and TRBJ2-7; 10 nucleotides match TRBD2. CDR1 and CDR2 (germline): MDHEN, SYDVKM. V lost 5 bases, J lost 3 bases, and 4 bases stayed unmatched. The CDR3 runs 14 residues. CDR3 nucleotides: TGTGCCAGCAGTCCTCTAGCGGGAGTCTACGAGCAGTACTTC. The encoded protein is CASSPLAGVYEQYF.

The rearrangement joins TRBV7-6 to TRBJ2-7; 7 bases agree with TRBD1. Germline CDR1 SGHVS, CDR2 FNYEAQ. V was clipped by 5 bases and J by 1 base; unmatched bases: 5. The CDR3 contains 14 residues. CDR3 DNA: TGTGCCAGCAGCGGGCCGGGACAGTCCTACGAGCAGTACTTC. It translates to CASSGPGQSYEQYF.

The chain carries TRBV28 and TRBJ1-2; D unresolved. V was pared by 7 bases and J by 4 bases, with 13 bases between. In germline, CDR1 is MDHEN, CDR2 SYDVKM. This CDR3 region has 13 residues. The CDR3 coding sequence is TGTGCCAGCAAGGGAAGGGCTGGCTATGGCTACACCTTC. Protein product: CASKGRAGYGYTF.

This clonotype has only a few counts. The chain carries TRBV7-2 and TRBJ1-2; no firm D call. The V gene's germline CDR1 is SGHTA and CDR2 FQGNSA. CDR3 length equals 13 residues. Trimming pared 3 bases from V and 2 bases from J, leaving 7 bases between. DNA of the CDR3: TGTGCCAGCAGCTTCCGGCAGAACTATGGCTACACCTTC. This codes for CASSFRQNYGYTF.

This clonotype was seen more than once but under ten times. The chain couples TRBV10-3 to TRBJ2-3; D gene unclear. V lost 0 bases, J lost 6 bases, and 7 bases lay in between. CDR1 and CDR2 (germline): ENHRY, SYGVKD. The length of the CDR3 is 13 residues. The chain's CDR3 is CAISESGSDTQYF. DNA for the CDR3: TGTGCCATCAGTGAGTCAGGAAGCGATACGCAGTATTTT.

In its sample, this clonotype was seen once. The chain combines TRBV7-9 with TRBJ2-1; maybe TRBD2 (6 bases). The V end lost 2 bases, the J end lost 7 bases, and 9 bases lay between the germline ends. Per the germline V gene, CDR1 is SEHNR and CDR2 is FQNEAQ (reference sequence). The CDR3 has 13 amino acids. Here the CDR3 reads CASSLRLVNEQFF. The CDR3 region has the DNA TGTGCCAGCAGCTTACGACTAGTTAATGAGCAGTTCTTC.

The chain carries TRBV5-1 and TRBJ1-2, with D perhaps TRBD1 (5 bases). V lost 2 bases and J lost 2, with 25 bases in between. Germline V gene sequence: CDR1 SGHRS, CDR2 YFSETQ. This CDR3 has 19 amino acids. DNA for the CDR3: TGCGCCAGCAGCTTTCAGAACCGTGCGGATCACAAGGGGAACTATGGCTACACCTTC. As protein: CASSFQNRADHKGNYGYTF.

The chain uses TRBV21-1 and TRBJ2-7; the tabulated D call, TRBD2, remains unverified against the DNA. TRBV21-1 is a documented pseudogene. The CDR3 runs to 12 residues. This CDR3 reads CASIPLPYEQYF. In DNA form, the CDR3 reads TGTGCCAGCATACCCCTCCCCTACGAGCAGTACTTC.

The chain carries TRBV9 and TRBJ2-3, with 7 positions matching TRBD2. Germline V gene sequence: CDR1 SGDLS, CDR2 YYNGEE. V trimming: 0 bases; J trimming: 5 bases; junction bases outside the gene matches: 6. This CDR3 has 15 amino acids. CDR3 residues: CASSVESGIIDTQYF. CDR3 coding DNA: TGTGCCAGCAGCGTAGAAAGCGGGATTATAGATACGCAGTATTTT.

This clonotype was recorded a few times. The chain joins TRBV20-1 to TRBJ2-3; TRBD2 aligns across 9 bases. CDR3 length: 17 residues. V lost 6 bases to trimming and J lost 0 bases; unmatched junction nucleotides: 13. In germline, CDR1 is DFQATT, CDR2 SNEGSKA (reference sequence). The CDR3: CSAVGLASPHSTDTQYF. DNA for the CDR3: TGCAGTGCCGTCGGACTAGCGTCACCCCATAGCACAGATACGCAGTATTTT.

Written as DNA, the CDR3 is TGTGCCATCAGTGATATTCTAGCGGGAAGGAGCACCCAGTACTTC. It is translated as CAISDILAGRSTQYF. This rearrangement joins TRBV10-3 to TRBJ2-5; 9 bases map to TRBD2. In germline, CDR1 is ENHRY, CDR2 SYGVKD. This CDR3 region has 15 residues. V gave up 3 bases and J gave up 8 bases; unmatched junction bases: 10.

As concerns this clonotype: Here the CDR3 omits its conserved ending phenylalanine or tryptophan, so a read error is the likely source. The CDR3 protein is CASSPYRETQYL. CDR3 DNA sequence: TGTGCCAGCTCACCCTACCGAGAGACCCAGTACCTC. The chain couples TRBV18 to TRBJ2-5, with D hard to call. Germline V lookup: CDR1 KGHSH, CDR2 LQKENI. CDR3 size: 12 residues. Deletions cut 3 bases from V and 4 bases from J, with 6 bases between.